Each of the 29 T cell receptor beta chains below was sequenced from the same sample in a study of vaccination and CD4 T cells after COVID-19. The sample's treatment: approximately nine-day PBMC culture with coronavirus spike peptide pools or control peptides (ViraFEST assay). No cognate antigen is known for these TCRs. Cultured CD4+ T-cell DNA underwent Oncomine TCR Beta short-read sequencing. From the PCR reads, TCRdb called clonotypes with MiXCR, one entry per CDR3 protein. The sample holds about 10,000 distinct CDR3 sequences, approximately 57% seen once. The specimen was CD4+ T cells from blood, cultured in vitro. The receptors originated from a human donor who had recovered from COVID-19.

CDR3 protein: CASSLGLAGGEQYF. In DNA form, the CDR3 reads TGCGCCAGCAGCTTGGGACTAGCGGGAGGCGAGCAGTACTTC. This chain joins TRBV5-1 and TRBJ2-7; 13 positions match TRBD2. The CDR3 extends over 14 amino acids. The J segment lost 6 bases and the V segment lost 0 bases, leaving 0 bases of the junction unmatched. Per the germline V gene, CDR1 is SGHRS and CDR2 is YFSETQ.

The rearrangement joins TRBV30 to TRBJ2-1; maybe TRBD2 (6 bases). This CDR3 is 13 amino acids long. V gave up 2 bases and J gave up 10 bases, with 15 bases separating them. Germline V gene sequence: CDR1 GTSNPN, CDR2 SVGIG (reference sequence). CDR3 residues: CAWSPGLFLEQFF. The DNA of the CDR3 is TGTGCCTGGAGTCCGGGACTCTTCCTCGAGCAGTTCTTC.

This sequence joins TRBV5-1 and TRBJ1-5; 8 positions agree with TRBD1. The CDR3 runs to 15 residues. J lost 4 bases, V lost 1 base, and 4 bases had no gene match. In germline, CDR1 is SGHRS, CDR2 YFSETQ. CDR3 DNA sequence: TGCGCCAGCAGCTTGACAGGGGGGAGGAATCAGCCCCAGCATTTT. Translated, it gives CASSLTGGRNQPQHF. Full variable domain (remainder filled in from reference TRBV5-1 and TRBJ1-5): KAGVTQTPRYLIKTRGQQVTLSCSPISGHRSVSWYQQTPGQGLQFLFEYFSETQRNKGNFPGRFSGRQFSNSRSEMNVSTLELGDSALYLCASSLTGGRNQPQHFGDGTRLSIL.

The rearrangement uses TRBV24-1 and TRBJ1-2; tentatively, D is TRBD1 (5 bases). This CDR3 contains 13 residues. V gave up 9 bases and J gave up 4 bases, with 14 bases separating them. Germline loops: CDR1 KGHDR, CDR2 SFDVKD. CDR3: CATQAGHLYGYTF. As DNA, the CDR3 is TGTGCCACCCAGGCAGGACACCTCTATGGCTACACCTTC.

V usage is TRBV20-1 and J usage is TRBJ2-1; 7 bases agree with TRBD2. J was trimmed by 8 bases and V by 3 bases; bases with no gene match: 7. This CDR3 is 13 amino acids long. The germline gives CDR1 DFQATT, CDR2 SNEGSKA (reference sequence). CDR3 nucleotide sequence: TGCAGTGCTAGCGGGAGGACCGGCGATGAGCAGTTCTTC. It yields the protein CSASGRTGDEQFF.

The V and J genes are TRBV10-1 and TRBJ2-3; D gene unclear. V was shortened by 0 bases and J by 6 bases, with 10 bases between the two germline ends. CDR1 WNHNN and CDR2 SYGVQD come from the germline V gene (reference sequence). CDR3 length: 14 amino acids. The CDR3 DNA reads TGCGCCAGCAGTGAGTCCAGACCCACGGATACGCAGTATTTT. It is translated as CASSESRPTDTQYF.

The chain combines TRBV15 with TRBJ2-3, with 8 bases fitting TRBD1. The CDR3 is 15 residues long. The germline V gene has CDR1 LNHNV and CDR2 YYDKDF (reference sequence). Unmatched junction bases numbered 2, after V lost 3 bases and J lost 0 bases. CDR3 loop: CATSRDRVSTDTQYF. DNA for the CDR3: TGTGCCACCAGCAGGGACAGGGTCAGCACAGATACGCAGTATTTT.

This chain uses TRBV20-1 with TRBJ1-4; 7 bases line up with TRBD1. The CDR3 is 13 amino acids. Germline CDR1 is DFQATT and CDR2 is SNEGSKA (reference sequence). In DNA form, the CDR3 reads TGCCGAATGCGGGGGACAGATAATGAAAAACTGTTTTTT. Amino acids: CRMRGTDNEKLFF.

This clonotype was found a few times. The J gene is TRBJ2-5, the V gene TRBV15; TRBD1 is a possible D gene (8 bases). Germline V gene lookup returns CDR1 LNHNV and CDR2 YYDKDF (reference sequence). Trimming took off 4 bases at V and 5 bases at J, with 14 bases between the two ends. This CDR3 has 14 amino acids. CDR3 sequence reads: CATSNDRGGETQYF. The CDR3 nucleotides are TGTGCCACCAGCAACGACAGGGGAGGGGAGACCCAGTACTTC.

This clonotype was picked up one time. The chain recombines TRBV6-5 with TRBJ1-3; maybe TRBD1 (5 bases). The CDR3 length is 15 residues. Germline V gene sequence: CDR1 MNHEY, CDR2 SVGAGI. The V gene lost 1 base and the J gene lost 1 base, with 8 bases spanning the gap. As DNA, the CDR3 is TGTGCCAGCAGTTACTGGGGGGTATCTGGAAACACCATATATTTT. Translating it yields CASSYWGVSGNTIYF.

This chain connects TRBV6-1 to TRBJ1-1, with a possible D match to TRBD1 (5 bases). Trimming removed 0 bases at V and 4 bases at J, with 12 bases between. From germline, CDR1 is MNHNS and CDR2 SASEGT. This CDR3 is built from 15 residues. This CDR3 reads CASSEALGGATEAFF. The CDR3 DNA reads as TGTGCCAGCAGTGAAGCGCTTGGAGGGGCCACTGAAGCTTTCTTT.

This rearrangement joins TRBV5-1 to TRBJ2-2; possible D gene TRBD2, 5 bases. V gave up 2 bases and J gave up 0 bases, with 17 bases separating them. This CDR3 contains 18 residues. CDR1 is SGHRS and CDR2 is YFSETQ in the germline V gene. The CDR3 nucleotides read TGCGCCAGCAGCTTTGACTACGGAACGAGCGCGAACACCGGGGAGCTGTTTTTT. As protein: CASSFDYGTSANTGELFF.

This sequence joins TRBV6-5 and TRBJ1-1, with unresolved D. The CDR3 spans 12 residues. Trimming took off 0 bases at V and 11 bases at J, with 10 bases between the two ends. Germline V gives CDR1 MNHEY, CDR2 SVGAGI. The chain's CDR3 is CASSYSTRTAFF. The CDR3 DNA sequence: TGTGCCAGCAGTTACTCGACTAGAACGGCTTTCTTT.

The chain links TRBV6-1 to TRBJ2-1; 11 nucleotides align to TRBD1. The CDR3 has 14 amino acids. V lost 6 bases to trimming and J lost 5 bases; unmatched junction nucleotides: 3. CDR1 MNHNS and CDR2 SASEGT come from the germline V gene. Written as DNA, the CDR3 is TGTGCCAGCAGCCGGGACAGGGGGAACAATGAGCAGTTCTTC. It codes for CASSRDRGNNEQFF.

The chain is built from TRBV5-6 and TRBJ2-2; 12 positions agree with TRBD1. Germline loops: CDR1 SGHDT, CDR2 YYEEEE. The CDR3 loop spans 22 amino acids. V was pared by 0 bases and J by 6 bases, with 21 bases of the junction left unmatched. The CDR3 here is CASSLVTPGQGARLSRSGELFF. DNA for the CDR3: TGTGCCAGCAGCTTGGTCACCCCGGGACAGGGGGCACGGCTATCTCGGTCCGGGGAGCTGTTTTTT.

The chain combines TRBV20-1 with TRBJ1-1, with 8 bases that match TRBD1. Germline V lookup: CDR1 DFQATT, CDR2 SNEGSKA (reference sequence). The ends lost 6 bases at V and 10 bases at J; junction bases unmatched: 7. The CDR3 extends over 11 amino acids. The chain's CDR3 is CSADRVGLAFF. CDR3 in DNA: TGCAGTGCGGACAGGGTCGGATTAGCTTTCTTT.

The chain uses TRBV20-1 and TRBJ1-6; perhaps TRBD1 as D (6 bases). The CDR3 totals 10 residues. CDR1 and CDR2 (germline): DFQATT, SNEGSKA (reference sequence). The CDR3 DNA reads TGCAGGACAGGCGGCTCACCCCTCCACTTT. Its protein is CRTGGSPLHF.

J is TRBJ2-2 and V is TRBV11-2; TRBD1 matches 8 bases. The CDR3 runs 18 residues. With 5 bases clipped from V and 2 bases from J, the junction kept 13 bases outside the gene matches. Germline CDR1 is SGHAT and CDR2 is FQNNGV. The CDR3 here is CASSPLRGQGANTGELFF. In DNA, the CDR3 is TGTGCCAGCAGCCCGCTTAGGGGGCAGGGGGCCAACACCGGGGAGCTGTTTTTT.

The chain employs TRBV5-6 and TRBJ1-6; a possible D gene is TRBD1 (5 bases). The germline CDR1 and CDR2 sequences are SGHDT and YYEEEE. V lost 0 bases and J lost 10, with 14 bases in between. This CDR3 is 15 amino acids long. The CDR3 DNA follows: TGTGCCAGCAGCTTGGGATCGGGACGCAGGTCACCCCTCCACTTT. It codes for CASSLGSGRRSPLHF.

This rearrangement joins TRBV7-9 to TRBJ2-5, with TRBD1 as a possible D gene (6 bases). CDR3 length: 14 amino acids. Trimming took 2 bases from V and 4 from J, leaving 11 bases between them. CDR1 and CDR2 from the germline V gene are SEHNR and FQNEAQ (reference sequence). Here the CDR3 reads CASSLYGRGETQYF. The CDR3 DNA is TGTGCCAGCAGCTTATACGGCAGGGGAGAGACCCAGTACTTC.

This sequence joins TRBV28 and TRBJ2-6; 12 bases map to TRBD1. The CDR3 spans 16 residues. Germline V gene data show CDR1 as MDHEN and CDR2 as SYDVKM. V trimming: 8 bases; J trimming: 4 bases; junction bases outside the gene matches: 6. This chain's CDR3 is CASSGTGGLGANVLTF. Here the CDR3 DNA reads TGTGCCAGCTCCGGGACAGGGGGCCTCGGGGCCAACGTCCTGACTTTC.

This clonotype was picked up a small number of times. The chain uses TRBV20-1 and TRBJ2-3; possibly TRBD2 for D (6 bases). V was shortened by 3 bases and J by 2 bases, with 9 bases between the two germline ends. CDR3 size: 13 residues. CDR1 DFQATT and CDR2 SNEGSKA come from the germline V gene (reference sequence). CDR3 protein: CSASRGTTDTQYF. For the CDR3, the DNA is TGCAGTGCTAGCCGCGGGACCACAGATACGCAGTATTTT.

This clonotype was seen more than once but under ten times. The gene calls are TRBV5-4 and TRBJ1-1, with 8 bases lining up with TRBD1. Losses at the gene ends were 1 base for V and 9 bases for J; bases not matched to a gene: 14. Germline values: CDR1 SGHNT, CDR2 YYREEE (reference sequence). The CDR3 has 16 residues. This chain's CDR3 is CASSLKETGDFGQAFF. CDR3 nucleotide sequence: TGTGCCAGCAGCTTGAAAGAGACAGGGGATTTTGGGCAAGCTTTCTTT.

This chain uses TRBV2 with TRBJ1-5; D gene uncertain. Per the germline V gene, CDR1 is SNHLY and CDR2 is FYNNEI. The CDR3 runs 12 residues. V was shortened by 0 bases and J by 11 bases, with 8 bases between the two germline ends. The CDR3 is CASSEARTSQHF. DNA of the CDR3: TGTGCCAGCAGTGAAGCTCGGACTTCCCAGCATTTT.

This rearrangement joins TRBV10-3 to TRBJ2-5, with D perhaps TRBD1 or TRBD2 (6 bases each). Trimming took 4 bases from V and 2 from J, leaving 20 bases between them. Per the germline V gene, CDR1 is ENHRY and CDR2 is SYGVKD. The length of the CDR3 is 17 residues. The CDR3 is CAISGTPVGGRQETQYF. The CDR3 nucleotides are TGTGCCATCAGTGGAACGCCCGTAGGGGGGAGACAAGAGACCCAGTACTTC.

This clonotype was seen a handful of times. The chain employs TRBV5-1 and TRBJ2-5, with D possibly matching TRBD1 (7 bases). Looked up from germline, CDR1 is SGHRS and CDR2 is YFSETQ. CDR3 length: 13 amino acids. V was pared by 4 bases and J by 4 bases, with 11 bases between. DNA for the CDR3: TGCGCCAGCAGCGGCAGGGGGGCAGAGACCCAGTACTTC. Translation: CASSGRGAETQYF.

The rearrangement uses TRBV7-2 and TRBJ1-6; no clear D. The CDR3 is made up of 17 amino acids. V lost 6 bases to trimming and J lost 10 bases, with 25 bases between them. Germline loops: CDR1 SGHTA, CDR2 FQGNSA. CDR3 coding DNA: TGTGCCAGCAGTCCGTCCTATTTAAGGGTCCCTCGGTCACCCCTCCACTTT. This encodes CASSPSYLRVPRSPLHF.

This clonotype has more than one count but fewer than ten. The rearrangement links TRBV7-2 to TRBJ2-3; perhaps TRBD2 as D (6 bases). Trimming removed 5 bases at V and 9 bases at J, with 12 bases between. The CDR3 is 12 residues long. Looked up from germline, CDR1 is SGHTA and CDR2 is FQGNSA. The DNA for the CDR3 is TGTGCCAGCAGCCGCCCGGGAGAGACGCAGTATTTT. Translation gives CASSRPGETQYF.

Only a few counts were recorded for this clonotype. The CDR3: CASTPAEGTGYTF. The CDR3 DNA is TGTGCCAGCACCCCCGCGGAGGGAACCGGCTACACCTTC. The chain combines TRBV6-1 with TRBJ1-2; no firm D call. This CDR3 region has 13 residues. V lost 7 bases to trimming and J lost 8 bases, with 17 bases between them. Germline lookup yields CDR1 MNHNS and CDR2 SASEGT.